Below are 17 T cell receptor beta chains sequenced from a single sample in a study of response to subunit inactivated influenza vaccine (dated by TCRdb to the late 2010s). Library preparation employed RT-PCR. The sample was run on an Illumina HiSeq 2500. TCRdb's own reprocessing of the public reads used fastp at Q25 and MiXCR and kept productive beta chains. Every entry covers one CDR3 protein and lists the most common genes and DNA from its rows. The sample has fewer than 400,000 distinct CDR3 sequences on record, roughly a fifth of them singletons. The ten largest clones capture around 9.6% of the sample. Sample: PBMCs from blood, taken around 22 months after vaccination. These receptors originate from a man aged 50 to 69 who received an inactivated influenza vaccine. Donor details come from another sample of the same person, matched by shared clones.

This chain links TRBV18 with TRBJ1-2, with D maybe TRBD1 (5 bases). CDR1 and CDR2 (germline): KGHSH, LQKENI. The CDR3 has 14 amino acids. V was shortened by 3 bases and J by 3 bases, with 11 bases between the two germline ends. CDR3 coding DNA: TGTGCCAGCTCACCCGATGCAGGGCACTATGGCTACACCTTC. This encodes CASSPDAGHYGYTF.

The CDR3 sequence is CASSTGQGPTYEQYF. CDR3 DNA: TGTGCCAGCAGCACCGGACAGGGGCCGACCTACGAGCAGTACTTC. This sequence joins TRBV9 and TRBJ2-7; 9 nucleotides align to TRBD1. Trimming cost V 4 bases and J 2 bases; bases outside gene matches: 7. The CDR3 extends over 15 amino acids. Per germline, CDR1 SGDLS and CDR2 YYNGEE.

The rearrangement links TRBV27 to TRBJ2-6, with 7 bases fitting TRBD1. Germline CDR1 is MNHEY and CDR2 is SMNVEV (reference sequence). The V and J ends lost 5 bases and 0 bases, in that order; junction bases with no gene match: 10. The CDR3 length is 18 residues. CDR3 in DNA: TGTGCCAGCAGTACCAGGGGGACACGATTCTCTGGGGCCAACGTCCTGACTTTC. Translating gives CASSTRGTRFSGANVLTF.

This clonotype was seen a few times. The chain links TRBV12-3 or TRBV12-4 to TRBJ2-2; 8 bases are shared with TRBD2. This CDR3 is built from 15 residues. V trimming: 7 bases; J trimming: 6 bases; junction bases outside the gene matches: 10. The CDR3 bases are TGTGCCAGCAAACCCGGGGGGGGGTTTGCCGGGGAGCTGTTTTTT. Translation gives CASKPGGGFAGELFF.

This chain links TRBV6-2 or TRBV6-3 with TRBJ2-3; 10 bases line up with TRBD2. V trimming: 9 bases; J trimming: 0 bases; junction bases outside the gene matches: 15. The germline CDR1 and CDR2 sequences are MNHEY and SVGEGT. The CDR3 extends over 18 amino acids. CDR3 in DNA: TGTGCCAGTGAAGCCCCCAGCGGGAGGGCCCGTAGCACAGATACGCAGTATTTT. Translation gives CASEAPSGRARSTDTQYF.

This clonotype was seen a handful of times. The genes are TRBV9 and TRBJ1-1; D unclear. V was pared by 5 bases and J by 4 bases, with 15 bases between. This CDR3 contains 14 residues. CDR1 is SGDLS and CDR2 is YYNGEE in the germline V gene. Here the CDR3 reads CASSDSWEGTEAFF. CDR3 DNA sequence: TGTGCCAGCAGTGATTCGTGGGAGGGCACTGAAGCTTTCTTT. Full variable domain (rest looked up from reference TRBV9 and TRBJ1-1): DSGVTQTPKHLITATGQRVTLRCSPRSGDLSVYWYQQSLDQGLQFLIQYYNGEERAKGNILERFSAQQFPDLHSELNLSSLELGDSALYFCASSDSWEGTEAFFGQGTRLTVV.

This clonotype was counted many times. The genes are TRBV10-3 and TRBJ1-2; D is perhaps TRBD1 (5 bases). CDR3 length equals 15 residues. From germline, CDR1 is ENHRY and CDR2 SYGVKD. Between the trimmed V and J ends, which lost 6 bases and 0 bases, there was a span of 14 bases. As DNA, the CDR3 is TGTGCCATCAGGAGGGACGTACGTCCTAACTATGGCTACACCTTC. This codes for CAIRRDVRPNYGYTF.

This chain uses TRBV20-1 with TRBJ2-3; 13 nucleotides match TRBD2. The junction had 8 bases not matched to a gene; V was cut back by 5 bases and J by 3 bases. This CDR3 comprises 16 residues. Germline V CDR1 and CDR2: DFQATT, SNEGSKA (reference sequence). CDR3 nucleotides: TGCAGTGCTCAGGGACTAGCGGGAATTCGGACAGATACGCAGTATTTT. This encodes CSAQGLAGIRTDTQYF.

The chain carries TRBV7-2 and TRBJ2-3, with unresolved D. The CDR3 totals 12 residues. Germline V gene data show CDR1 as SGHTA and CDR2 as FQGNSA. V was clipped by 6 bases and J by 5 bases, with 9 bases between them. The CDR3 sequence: CASRSGVDTQYF. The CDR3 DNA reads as TGTGCCAGCAGATCAGGAGTAGATACGCAGTATTTT.

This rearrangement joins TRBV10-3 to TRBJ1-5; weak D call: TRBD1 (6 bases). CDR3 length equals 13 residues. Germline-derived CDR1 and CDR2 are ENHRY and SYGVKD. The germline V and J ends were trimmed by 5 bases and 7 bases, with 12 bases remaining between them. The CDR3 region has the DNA TGTGCCATCAGTAACAGGGAAGGGCAGCCCCAGCATTTT. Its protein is CAISNREGQPQHF.

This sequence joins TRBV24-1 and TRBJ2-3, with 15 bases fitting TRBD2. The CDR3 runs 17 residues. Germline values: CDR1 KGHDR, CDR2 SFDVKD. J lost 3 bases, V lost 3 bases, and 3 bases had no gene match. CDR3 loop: CATSDPGLAGGTDTQYF. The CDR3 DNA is TGTGCCACCAGTGATCCCGGACTAGCGGGAGGGACAGATACGCAGTATTTT.

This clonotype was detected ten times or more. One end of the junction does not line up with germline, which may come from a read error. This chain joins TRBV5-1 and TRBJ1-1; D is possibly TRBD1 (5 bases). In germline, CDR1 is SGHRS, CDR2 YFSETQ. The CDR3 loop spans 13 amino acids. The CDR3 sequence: CASTQGLNTEAFF. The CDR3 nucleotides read TGTGCCAGCACCCAGGGTTTGAACACTGAAGCTTTCTTT.

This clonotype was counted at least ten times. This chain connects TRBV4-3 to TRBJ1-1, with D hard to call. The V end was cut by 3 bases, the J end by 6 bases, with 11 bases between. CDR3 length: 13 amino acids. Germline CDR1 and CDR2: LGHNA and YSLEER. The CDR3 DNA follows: TGCGCCAGCAGCCACCTTGGCGGCCCTGAAGCTTTCTTT. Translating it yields CASSHLGGPEAFF.

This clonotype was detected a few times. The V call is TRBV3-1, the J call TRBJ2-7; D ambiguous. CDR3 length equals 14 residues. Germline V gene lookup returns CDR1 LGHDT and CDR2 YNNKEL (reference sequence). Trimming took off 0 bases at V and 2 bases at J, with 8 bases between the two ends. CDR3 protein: CASSQEPGTYEQYF. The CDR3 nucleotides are TGTGCCAGCAGCCAAGAACCCGGAACCTACGAGCAGTACTTC.

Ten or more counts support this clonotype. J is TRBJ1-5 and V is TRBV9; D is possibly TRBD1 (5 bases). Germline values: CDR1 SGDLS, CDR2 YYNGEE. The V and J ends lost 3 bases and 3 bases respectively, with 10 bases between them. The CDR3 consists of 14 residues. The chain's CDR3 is CASSDGHYNQPQHF. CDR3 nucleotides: TGTGCCAGCAGCGATGGACATTACAATCAGCCCCAGCATTTT.

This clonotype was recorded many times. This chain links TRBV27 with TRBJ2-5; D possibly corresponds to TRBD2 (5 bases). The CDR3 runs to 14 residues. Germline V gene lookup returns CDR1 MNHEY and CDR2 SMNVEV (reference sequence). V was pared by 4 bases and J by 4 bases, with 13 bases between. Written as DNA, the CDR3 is TGTGCCAGCAGTTGGAGTAGGGCGGGAGAGACCCAGTACTTC. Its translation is CASSWSRAGETQYF.

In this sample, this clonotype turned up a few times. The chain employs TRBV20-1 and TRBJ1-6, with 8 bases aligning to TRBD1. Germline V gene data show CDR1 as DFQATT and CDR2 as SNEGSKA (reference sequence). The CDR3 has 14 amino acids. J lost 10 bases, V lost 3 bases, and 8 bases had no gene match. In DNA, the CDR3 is TGCAGTGCTAGCTTGGGACAGGCCAGATCACCCCTCCACTTT. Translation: CSASLGQARSPLHF.